This T cell receptor beta chain derives from a study of PD-L1 blockade in urothelial cancer. The wider study: As for prior chemotherapy regimens, patients had received 0 to 3.

This CDR3 has 14 amino acids. Trimming cost V 4 bases and J 4 bases, with 15 bases left between them. Germline values: CDR1 SGHDT, CDR2 YYEEEE. Profiled with immunoSEQ multiplex PCR; TCRdb holds only in-frame clones, not every one. Of some 20,000 clones listed, 70% to 90% are singletons. The chain carries TRBV5-6 and TRBJ2-7; a weak D match, TRBD1 (5 bases). The sample in question was PBMCs, obtained around atezolizumab (anti-PD-L1) treatment. This TCR was sampled from a man between 50 and 59 years old with urothelial cancer. The CDR3 is CASSPVGDGYEQYF. CDR3 in DNA: TGTGCCAGCAGCCCCGTAGGGGATGGGTACGAGCAGTACTTC.